This T cell receptor beta chain was sequenced for a study of blood T cell repertoires in COVID-19. Clones were sequenced by immunoSEQ multiplex PCR, and TCRdb holds only the in-frame ones, with some missing. Here the sample spans about 670,000 clones, over 80% being singletons. V was pared by 2 bases and J by 1 base, with 19 bases between. CDR1 and CDR2 from the germline V gene are SGHNT and YENEEA. The CDR3 spans 18 residues. The chain carries TRBV11-3 and TRBJ2-3, with D possibly matching TRBD2 (6 bases). Sequenced material: peripheral blood. This receptor was identified in a young woman with acute or convalescent COVID-19. The CDR3 here is CASSLRSGGEPGTDTQYF. CDR3 sequence (DNA): TGTGCCAGCAGCTTACGGTCGGGCGGGGAGCCGGGCACAGATACGCAGTATTTT.